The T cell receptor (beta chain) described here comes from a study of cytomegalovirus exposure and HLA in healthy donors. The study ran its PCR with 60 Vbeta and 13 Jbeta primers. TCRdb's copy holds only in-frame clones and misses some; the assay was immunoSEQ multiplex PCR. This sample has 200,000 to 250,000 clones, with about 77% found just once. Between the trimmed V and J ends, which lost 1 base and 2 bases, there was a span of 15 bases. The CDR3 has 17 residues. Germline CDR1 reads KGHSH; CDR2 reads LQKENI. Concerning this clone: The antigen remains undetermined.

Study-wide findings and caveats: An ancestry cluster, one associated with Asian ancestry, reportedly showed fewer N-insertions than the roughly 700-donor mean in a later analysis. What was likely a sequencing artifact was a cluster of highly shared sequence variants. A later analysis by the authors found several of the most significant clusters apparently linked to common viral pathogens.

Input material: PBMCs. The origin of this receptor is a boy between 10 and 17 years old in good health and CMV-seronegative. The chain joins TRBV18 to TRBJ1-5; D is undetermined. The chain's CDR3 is CASSPQPSRGGNQPQHF. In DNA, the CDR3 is TGTGCCAGCTCACCACAACCATCTCGGGGTGGCAATCAGCCCCAGCATTTT.